This T cell receptor beta chain was identified during a study of T cell repertoires in cytomegalovirus infection. This clonotype showed up just a few times. Its antigen is as yet unknown. Whole-study results and caveats: Totalled public TCR beta family frequency picked out people who carried CMV plus the relevant HLA.

MiXCR, run by TCRdb on the reads, gives a single entry per CDR3 protein. This sample has approximately 490,000 distinct CDR3 sequences, with 10% to 12% found just once. This CDR3 is 16 amino acids long. Germline V gene sequence: CDR1 SGDLS, CDR2 YYNGEE. After removal of 3 bases from V and 0 bases from J, the junction contained 9 bases not matched to a gene. This receptor was taken from a human donor in good health (CMV status not recorded). Some clones in this sample may be carry-over from other donors' samples. The chain uses TRBV9 and TRBJ2-7; 7 bases line up with TRBD1. Sequenced: PBMCs. As DNA, the CDR3 is TGTGCCAGCAGCGCGACCCCGGGACAGAGCTCCTACGAGCAGTACTTC. Amino acids: CASSATPGQSSYEQYF.